This T cell receptor (beta chain) comes out of a study of cytomegalovirus exposure and HLA in healthy donors. The study's findings and limits: Roughly uniform sequencing depth across donors was assumed, possibly incorrectly. Data from an earlier analysis indicated that most TCR beta V segments were productive either about 90% or about 30% of the time. Later analysis suggested most CMV-associated TCR beta chains were HLA-restricted.

A few counts support this clone. The antigen is not known. This cohort consisted of healthy bone marrow donors. Both 60 Vbeta primers and 13 Jbeta primers went into the PCR. TCRdb keeps only in-frame clones here, not all; method: immunoSEQ multiplex PCR. The table shows 110,000 or so clones, with about 61% occurring only once. The receptor comes from a man aged 18 to 30 in good health and CMV-seropositive. Input material: PBMCs.

Here the CDR3 reads CASGLAPKGEGGDENTEAFF. The DNA of the CDR3 is TGTGCTAGTGGTTTGGCCCCCAAGGGGGAGGGGGGCGATGAGAACACTGAAGCTTTCTTT. This chain links TRBV12-5 with TRBJ1-1, with D possibly being TRBD1 (6 bases). V gave up 1 base and J gave up 1 base, with 25 bases separating them. The CDR3 covers 20 residues. The germline V gene encodes CDR1 LGHNT and CDR2 FRNRAP.